This T cell receptor beta chain stems from a study of T cells in Graves' hyperthyroidism and ophthalmopathy. This clonotype has at least ten counts. RNA transcripts yielded amplified TCR beta CDR3 regions. The primer set for the first-round RT-PCR of the TCR CDR3 was HTBI. Each CDR3 protein gets one entry after TCRdb re-called the multiplex PCR reads with MiXCR. The table shows approximately 600,000 distinct CDR3 sequences, with over 11% occurring only once. This TCR was sampled from a woman aged 25 to 39 with Graves' hyperthyroidism that later progressed to Graves' ophthalmopathy. Sample: blood.

CDR3 bases: TGTGCCAGCATCCCCGGCCGGGGGAGCTCCTACAATGAGCAGTTCTTC. Amino acids: CASIPGRGSSYNEQFF. V and J are TRBV12-3 or TRBV12-4 and TRBJ2-1; TRBD2 is a possible D gene (6 bases). V was pared by 7 bases and J by 0 bases, with 16 bases between. This CDR3 is 16 amino acids long.